These T cell receptor beta chains were read from a single sample in a study of cytomegalovirus exposure and HLA in healthy donors. The protocol was immunoSEQ multiplex PCR, while the TCRdb copy is restricted to in-frame clones and leaves out a portion. The table has roughly 97,000 clones, around four fifths seen once. Sequenced material: PBMCs. All receptors come from a woman in her 40s in good health and CMV-seronegative. Both conserved end residues are part of each CDR3. Each record gives: J gene, D gene, clone size, V gene, CDR3 DNA, CDR3 protein. D genes are given only for firm matches. Part of the rows lack a size; the others show once, few, many or a class for expanded clones.

>TRBJ2-3|TRBD1|.|TRBV28
TGTGCCAGCAGTTTAACAGGGGCGGGAGATACGCAGTATTTT
CASSLTGAGDTQYF
>TRBJ2-7|TRBD2|.|TRBV28
TGTGCCAGCAGTTATGGGCTAGCGGGAACCTACGAGCAGTACTTC
CASSYGLAGTYEQYF
>TRBJ1-4|TRBD1|.|TRBV5-1
TGCGCCAGCTCTTCCCGACAGGGGGCGCCAGGTGAAAAACTGTTTTTT
CASSSRQGAPGEKLFF
>TRBJ1-1|TRBD1|few|TRBV4-3
TGCGCCAGCAGCCAAGATCAAGGGACAGGGTATGCTGAAGCTTTCTTT
CASSQDQGTGYAEAFF
>TRBJ1-5|TRBD1|.|TRBV5-6
TGTGCCAGCAGTGCTGGACCGGGACAGTTAAGGCCCCAGCATTTT
CASSAGPGQLRPQHF
>TRBJ2-6|TRBD1|.|TRBV4-2
TGTGCCAGCAGCAGGGACAGTCTGAACTCTGGGGCCAACGTCCTGACTTTC
CASSRDSLNSGANVLTF
>TRBJ1-5|.|few|TRBV28
TGTGCCAGCAGTTCCCCGTCCCAACCAAGAGGGCAGCCCCAGCATTTT
CASSSPSQPRGQPQHF
>TRBJ2-2|.|.|TRBV4-3
TGCGCCAGCAGCCAAGGGATTAAATGGGGACAGCACCGGGACTTGAACACCGGGGAGCTGTTTTTT
CASSQGIKWGQHRDLNTGELFF
>TRBJ2-7|.|.|TRBV7-2
TGTGCCAGCAGCTTTGGGGTAGCGGTGGCCTACGAGCAGTACTTC
CASSFGVAVAYEQYF
>TRBJ2-1|TRBD2|once|TRBV10-3
TGTGCCATCGGGGGGACTAGCGGTTGGGGGTCCTACAATGAGCAGTTCTTC
CAIGGTSGWGSYNEQFF
>TRBJ2-1|.|.|TRBV11-3
TGTGCCAGCAGCTCCCCGGGTGAGGGCTCCTACAATGAGCAGTTCTTC
CASSSPGEGSYNEQFF
>TRBJ2-1|.|.|TRBV15
TGTGCCACCAGCAGAGTACGACTCGAGCAGTTCTTC
CATSRVRLEQFF
>TRBJ2-7|TRBD2|.|TRBV6-5
TGTGCCAGCAGTTCCCTAACTAGCGGGACCTACGAGCAGTACTTC
CASSSLTSGTYEQYF
>TRBJ2-2|.|.|TRBV7-9
TGTGCCAGCAGCTCCCTACCAGCAGGGACCGGGGAGCTGTTTTTT
CASSSLPAGTGELFF
>TRBJ1-1|.|once|TRBV9
TGTGCCAGCAGCCCCCAGGGTAAGGGCACTGAAGCTTTCTTT
CASSPQGKGTEAFF
>TRBJ2-2|.|few|TRBV7-2
TGTGCCAGCAGCTTAGTGGGCACCTCCACCGGGGAGCTGTTTTTT
CASSLVGTSTGELFF
>TRBJ1-1|.|.|TRBV7-2
TGTGCCAGCAGCTTAGAACAGGGAGCCCGAGCTTTCTTT
CASSLEQGARAFF
>TRBJ2-7|.|.|TRBV10-3
TGTGCCACCCTGGCCGGGACTTCTGCCTACGAGCAGTACTTC
CATLAGTSAYEQYF
>TRBJ1-2|TRBD1|.|TRBV19
TGTGCCAGTACGATACGAGGGACAGGGGACTATGGCTACACCTTC
CASTIRGTGDYGYTF
>TRBJ2-1|TRBD2|.|TRBV28
TGTGCCAGCAGTTTATACCCACCGGAACTAGCGGGAGGGATTAATGAGCAGTTCTTC
CASSLYPPELAGGINEQFF
>TRBJ1-2|TRBD1|.|TRBV11-2
TGTGCCAGCAGCCCACTGACAGGGGGCGCCCCGGATGGCTACACCTTC
CASSPLTGGAPDGYTF
>TRBJ2-7|TRBD1|.|TRBV28
TGTGCCAGCAGTTTCGGACAGGAGCTCTACGAGCAGTACTTC
CASSFGQELYEQYF
>TRBJ1-3|TRBD1|.|TRBV7-2
TGTGCCAGCAGCGCTCGACAGGGGGCGATTGGAAACACCATATATTTT
CASSARQGAIGNTIYF
>TRBJ1-1|.|.|TRBV6-5
TGTGCCAGCAGTTACCAACCTACGGGACAGAACACTGAAGCTTTCTTT
CASSYQPTGQNTEAFF
>TRBJ1-2|.|.|TRBV27
TGTGCCAGCAGCCTGACCCCACACCTAGTTAGCTATGGCTACACCTTC
CASSLTPHLVSYGYTF
>TRBJ1-5|TRBD1|.|TRBV19
TGTGCCAGTAGTATAGTCTGGACAGGGAAGGTAGTAATTCAGCCCCAGCATTTT
CASSIVWTGKVVIQPQHF
>TRBJ2-7|TRBD1|.|TRBV19
TGTGCCAGTAGTCAAGGGACAGGGGGCTACGAGCAGTACTTC
CASSQGTGGYEQYF
>TRBJ2-1|TRBD2|.|TRBV7-2
TGTGCCAGCAGCTTAGCCAGGACTAGGATTAATGAGCAGTTCTTC
CASSLARTRINEQFF
>TRBJ2-3|TRBD2|.|TRBV11-2
TGTGCCAGCAGAGTGCTAGCGGGAGGGCTTACAGATACGCAGTATTTT
CASRVLAGGLTDTQYF
>TRBJ2-1|.|.|TRBV7-6
TGTGCCAGCAGCTTTTTGGGGGCCGATGAGCAGTTCTTC
CASSFLGADEQFF
>TRBJ2-3|.|.|TRBV4-1
TGCGCCAGCAGCCAAGATGGGGCCGGGTGGACGGGTCAGGCAGATACGCAGTATTTT
CASSQDGAGWTGQADTQYF
>TRBJ2-1|.|.|TRBV5-1
TGCGCCAGCAGCTTGGGACAGACTTACAATGAGCAGTTCTTC
CASSLGQTYNEQFF
>TRBJ2-2|TRBD1|.|TRBV5-4
TGTGCCAGCAGCACCCGGACAGGGGCCAACGGGGAGCTGTTTTTT
CASSTRTGANGELFF
>TRBJ2-1|.|.|TRBV7-8
TGTGCCAGCAGCTCCTATCTTAGCGATGTCGATGAGCAGTTCTTC
CASSSYLSDVDEQFF
>TRBJ1-1|.|.|TRBV7-9
TGTTCCAGCAACACAGTCGAACGTGGGGGGACTGAAGCTTTCTTT
CSSNTVERGGTEAFF
>TRBJ1-3|.|few|TRBV5-1
TGCGCCAGCAGCTTGGCCGCAGGGGCTGGAAACACCATATATTTT
CASSLAAGAGNTIYF
>TRBJ2-2|TRBD1|.|TRBV6-1
TGTGCCAGCAGTGAATACAGGGGACGAGGGGCCGGGGAGCTGTTTTTT
CASSEYRGRGAGELFF
>TRBJ1-2|.|.|TRBV6-6
TGTGCCAGCAGTAATACGTACAGGGTGAACTATGGCTACACCTTC
CASSNTYRVNYGYTF
>TRBJ1-3|.|.|TRBV6-5
TGTGCCAGCCGAGGAAGCGTCTCTGGAAACACCATATATTTT
CASRGSVSGNTIYF
>TRBJ2-3|TRBD1|.|TRBV2
TGTGCCAGCGGGGGCCGGGACAGGGGGGGTAATACGCAGTATTTT
CASGGRDRGGNTQYF
>TRBJ2-5|TRBD2|.|TRBV4-3
TGCGCCAGCAGCCAAGATTCTTCTGGGAGGGCTAGCGGGCTCCAAGAGACCCAGTACTTC
CASSQDSSGRASGLQETQYF
>TRBJ1-2|TRBD1|.|TRBV6-1
TGTGCCAGCAGTGACCGGGACAGAGGAGGCTACACCTTC
CASSDRDRGGYTF
>TRBJ2-3|TRBD1|.|TRBV4-3
TGCGCCAGCAGCCCCGGGGACAGGGGAGATACGCAGTATTTT
CASSPGDRGDTQYF
>TRBJ1-3|TRBD1|.|TRBV7-2
TGTGCCAGCAGCTTAGAGGGGGCAGGTGGAAACACCATATATTTT
CASSLEGAGGNTIYF
>TRBJ1-5|.|.|TRBV28
TGTGCCAGCCTTAGTCCACCCCTTCTAGGGAACAGGGATGGTCAGCCCCAGCATTTT
CASLSPPLLGNRDGQPQHF
>TRBJ2-2|.|few|TRBV5-6
TGTGCCAGCAGCTTGGGTAGAAACACCGGGGAGCTGTTTTTT
CASSLGRNTGELFF
>TRBJ2-7|.|.|TRBV28
TGTGCCAGCAGTTTCTTCCGGAGCGTATACGAGCAGTACTTC
CASSFFRSVYEQYF
>TRBJ2-1|TRBD2|.|TRBV19
TGTGCCAGTCGCTTCCCGGGACTAGCTAATGAGCAGTTCTTC
CASRFPGLANEQFF
>TRBJ2-3|.|.|TRBV10-3
TGTGCCATCAGTGACAGAGGAGGGAGCACAGATACGCAGTATTTT
CAISDRGGSTDTQYF
>TRBJ2-2|.|once|TRBV4-2
TGTGCCAGCAGCCAAGAGGCGCCAGGGGCGAACACCGGGGAGCTGTTTTTT
CASSQEAPGANTGELFF
>TRBJ2-7|.|few|TRBV9
TGTGCCAGCAGCGGCAGTCCAGGTTCCGAGCAGTACTTC
CASSGSPGSEQYF